Each of the 9 T cell receptor beta chains below was sequenced from the same sample in a study of human T cells and chemical hapten exposure. Time point given: patch test 2, 6 weeks after DPC sensitization. Treatment given: therapeutic diphenylcyclopropenone sensitization with weekly scalp DPC. TCRdb used MiXCR to reprocess the RACE reads, holding one entry per CDR3 protein. The data contain more than 110,000 distinct CDR3 sequences, 12% of them singletons. The sequencing used whole blood, collected in connection with sensitization to the hapten diphenylcyclopropenone (DPC). These receptors all stem from a woman aged 45-65 years with alopecia areata. Some clones in this sample may be carry-over from other donors' samples.

This sequence joins TRBV29-1 and TRBJ2-7; D perhaps matches TRBD2 (7 bases). The CDR3 extends over 12 amino acids. V shed 4 bases and J shed 6 bases, with 13 bases lying between them. From germline, CDR1 is SQVTM and CDR2 ANQGSEA. The CDR3 is CSVANRGGEQYF. The CDR3, as DNA: TGCAGCGTTGCAAATAGGGGGGGCGAGCAGTACTTC.

The CDR3 DNA reads TGTGCCAGCAGCGTAGGGACGGCTACGCAGTATTTT. Protein sequence: CASSVGTATQYF. The V gene is TRBV9, the J gene TRBJ2-3; D is uncertain. Trimming cost V 0 bases and J 8 bases, with 7 bases left between them. Germline CDR1 is SGDLS and CDR2 is YYNGEE. The CDR3 length is 12 residues.

The chain carries TRBV27 and TRBJ2-3; D not resolved. V was clipped by 2 bases and J by 0 bases, with 6 bases between them. Germline-derived CDR1 and CDR2 are MNHEY and SMNVEV (reference sequence). This CDR3 has 14 amino acids. CDR3 nucleotides: TGTGCCAGCAGTTTAGCGAGTAGCACAGATACGCAGTATTTT. Translating gives CASSLASSTDTQYF.

Only a few counts were recorded for this clonotype. The chain uses TRBV6-4 and TRBJ1-1, with D unresolved. Germline V lookup: CDR1 MRHNA, CDR2 SNTAGT. Trimming took off 4 bases at V and 8 bases at J, with 14 bases between the two ends. CDR3 length: 13 amino acids. CDR3 region: CASSAGQATEAFF. The CDR3 DNA sequence: TGTGCCAGCAGTGCCGGGCAGGCGACCGAAGCTTTCTTT.

The rearrangement links TRBV20-1 to TRBJ2-7; no firm D call. Trimming left V 5 bases short and J 6 bases short, with 14 bases between. The V gene's germline CDR1 is DFQATT and CDR2 SNEGSKA (reference sequence). This CDR3 spans 12 amino acids. CDR3 DNA sequence: TGCAGTGCTCATGTTGAACAAGCCGAGCAGTACTTC. This translates into CSAHVEQAEQYF.

The chain couples TRBV28 to TRBJ2-1; D is unresolved. The CDR3 runs to 12 residues. Germline CDR1 reads MDHEN; CDR2 reads SYDVKM. V lost 4 bases to trimming and J lost 9 bases, with 10 bases between them. CDR3 coding DNA: TGTGCCAGCAGTTCTCCCCCCGCTGAGCAGTTCTTC. Its protein is CASSSPPAEQFF.

This clonotype has only a few counts. V and J are TRBV11-2 and TRBJ2-2; 8 bases match TRBD2. Trimming cost V 3 bases and J 5 bases; bases outside gene matches: 5. Germline values: CDR1 SGHAT, CDR2 FQNNGV. This CDR3 is 15 amino acids long. The CDR3 is CASSFLLAGTGELFF. In nucleotides, the CDR3 is TGTGCCAGCAGCTTCCTGCTAGCGGGTACCGGGGAGCTGTTTTTT. Using reference TRBV11-2 and TRBJ2-2 for the parts outside the CDR3, the full variable domain is EAGVAQSPRYKIIEKRQSVAFWCNPISGHATLYWYQQILGQGPKLLIQFQNNGVVDDSQLPKDRFSAERLKGVDSTLKIQPAKLEDSAVYLCASSFLLAGTGELFFGEGSRLTVL.

Ten or more counts support this clonotype. This chain's CDR3 is CSARDPLAGAETQYF. The CDR3 DNA reads as TGCAGTGCTAGAGATCCCCTAGCGGGAGCGGAGACCCAGTACTTC. The chain is built from TRBV20-1 and TRBJ2-5; the match to TRBD2 covers 10 bases. The germline gives CDR1 DFQATT, CDR2 SNEGSKA (reference sequence). The CDR3 is 15 residues long. Losses at the gene ends were 0 bases for V and 5 bases for J; bases not matched to a gene: 6.

This clonotype was picked up many times. The chain combines TRBV27 with TRBJ2-3; weak D call: TRBD2 (6 bases). In germline, CDR1 is MNHEY, CDR2 SMNVEV (reference sequence). The CDR3 is 15 amino acids. With 3 bases removed from V and 1 base from J, the gap between germline ends came to 11 bases. The CDR3 reads CASSFIGTRTDTQYF. DNA for the CDR3: TGTGCCAGCAGTTTTATAGGGACTCGCACAGATACGCAGTATTTT.